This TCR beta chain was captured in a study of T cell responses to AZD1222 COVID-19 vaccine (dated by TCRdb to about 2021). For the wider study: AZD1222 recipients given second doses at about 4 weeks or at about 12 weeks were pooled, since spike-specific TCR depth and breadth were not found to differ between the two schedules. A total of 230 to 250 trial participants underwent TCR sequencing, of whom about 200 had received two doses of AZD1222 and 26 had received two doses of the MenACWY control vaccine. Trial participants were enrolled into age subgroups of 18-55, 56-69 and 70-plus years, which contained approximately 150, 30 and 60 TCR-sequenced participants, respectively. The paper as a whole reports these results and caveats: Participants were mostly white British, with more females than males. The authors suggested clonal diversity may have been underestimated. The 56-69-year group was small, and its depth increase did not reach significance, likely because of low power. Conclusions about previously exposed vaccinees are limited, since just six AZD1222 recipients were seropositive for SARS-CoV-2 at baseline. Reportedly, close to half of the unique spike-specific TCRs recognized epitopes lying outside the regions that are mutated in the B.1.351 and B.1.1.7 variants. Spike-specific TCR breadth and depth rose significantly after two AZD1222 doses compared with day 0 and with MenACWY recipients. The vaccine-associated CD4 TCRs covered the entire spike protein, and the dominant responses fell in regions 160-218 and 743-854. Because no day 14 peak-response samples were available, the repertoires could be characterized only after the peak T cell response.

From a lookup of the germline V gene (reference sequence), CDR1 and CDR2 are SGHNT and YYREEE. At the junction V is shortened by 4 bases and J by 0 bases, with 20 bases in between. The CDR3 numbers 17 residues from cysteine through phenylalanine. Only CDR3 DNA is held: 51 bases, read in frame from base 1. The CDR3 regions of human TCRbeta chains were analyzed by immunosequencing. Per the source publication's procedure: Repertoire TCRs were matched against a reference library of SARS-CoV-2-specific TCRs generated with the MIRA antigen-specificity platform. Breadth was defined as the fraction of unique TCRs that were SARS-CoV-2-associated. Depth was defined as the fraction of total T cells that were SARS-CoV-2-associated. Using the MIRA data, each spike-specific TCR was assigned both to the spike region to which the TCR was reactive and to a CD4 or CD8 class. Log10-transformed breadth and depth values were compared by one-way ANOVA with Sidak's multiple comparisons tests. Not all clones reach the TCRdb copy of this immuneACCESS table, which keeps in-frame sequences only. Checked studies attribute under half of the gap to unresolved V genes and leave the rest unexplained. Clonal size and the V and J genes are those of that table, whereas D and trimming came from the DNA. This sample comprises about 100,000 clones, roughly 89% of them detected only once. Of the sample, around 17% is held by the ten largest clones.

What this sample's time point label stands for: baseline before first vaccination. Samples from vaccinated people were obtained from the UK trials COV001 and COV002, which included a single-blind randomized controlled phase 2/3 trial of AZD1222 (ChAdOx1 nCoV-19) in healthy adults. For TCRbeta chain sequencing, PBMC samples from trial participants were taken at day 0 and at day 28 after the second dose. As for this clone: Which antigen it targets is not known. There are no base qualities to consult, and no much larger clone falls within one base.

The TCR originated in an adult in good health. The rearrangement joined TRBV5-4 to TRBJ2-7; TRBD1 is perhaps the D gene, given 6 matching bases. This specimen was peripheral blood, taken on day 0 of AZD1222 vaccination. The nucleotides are TGTGCCAGCAGCACTGGGACACCCGGCCCTGTCTCCTACGAGCAGTACTTC. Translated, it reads CASSTGTPGPVSYEQYF.